This T cell receptor (beta chain) came from a study of shared clonotypes between healthy human individuals. Study background: There were three CD4 naive, three CD4 memory, two CD8 naive and one CD8 memory plates per donor. Study observations and caveats: The study sampled only blood, and tissue repertoires likely differ.

CD8 cells classed as naive were CD45RO-negative and positively selected for CCR7, excluding terminally differentiated effector memory CD45RA+ cells. The junction had 9 bases not matched to a gene; V was cut back by 4 bases and J by 4 bases. The CDR3 has 16 residues. Germline V lookup: CDR1 SEHNR, CDR2 FQNEAQ (reference sequence). Details on this clone: The antigen remains unidentified.

Only in-frame clones appear in the TCRdb table, and some are missing; sequencing was by immunoSEQ multiplex PCR. The sample has 2 million to 2.5 million clones, about 95% seen once. The chain is built from TRBV7-9 and TRBJ1-4, with TRBD1 identical over 7 bases. The receptor's source is a man aged 18 to 35 in good health. Sequencing input: naive CD8+ T cells sorted from blood. For the CDR3, the DNA is TGTGCCAGCAGCTCACCACGGGACAGCGGTAATGAAAAACTGTTTTTT. This sequence encodes CASSSPRDSGNEKLFF.